This is a list of T cell receptor beta chains from one sample in a study of blood T cell repertoires in COVID-19. Profiled with immunoSEQ multiplex PCR; TCRdb holds only in-frame clones, not every one. The sample records 210,000 or so clones, 65% to 90% being singletons. The sample taken for sequencing was peripheral blood. Every receptor here comes from a man between 45 and 60 years old with COVID-19, enrolled during active disease. Both conserved end residues are part of each CDR3. Fields, in order: D gene, V gene, J gene, clone size, CDR3 protein. The D gene is left open where the match is weak. Size tells how often a clone was seen (once, few, many) or the class of an expanded clone, and some rows leave it out.

D gene: TRBD1
V gene: TRBV2
J gene: TRBJ1-1
clone size: NA
CDR3 protein: CASKSDRVNTEAFF

D gene: TRBD1
V gene: TRBV28
J gene: TRBJ1-2
clone size: few
CDR3 protein: CASRTGAPFGYTF

D gene: TRBD1
V gene: TRBV5-1
J gene: TRBJ1-2
clone size: NA
CDR3 protein: CASSLAGGGADYGYTF

D gene: TRBD1
V gene: TRBV4-3
J gene: TRBJ1-2
clone size: NA
CDR3 protein: CASSQQATGGDYGYTF

D gene: TRBD1
V gene: TRBV28
J gene: TRBJ1-5
clone size: NA
CDR3 protein: CASGGQGAVLGNQPQHF

D gene: TRBD2
V gene: TRBV18
J gene: TRBJ2-1
clone size: NA
CDR3 protein: CASSPPSGGTYNEQFF

D gene: NA
V gene: TRBV25-1
J gene: TRBJ1-1
clone size: once
CDR3 protein: CASSDRRSNTEAFF

D gene: NA
V gene: TRBV2
J gene: TRBJ1-1
clone size: NA
CDR3 protein: CASSIQNTEAFF

D gene: NA
V gene: TRBV19
J gene: TRBJ1-4
clone size: NA
CDR3 protein: CASSTHLDPATNEKLFF

D gene: TRBD1
V gene: TRBV24-1
J gene: TRBJ2-7
clone size: NA
CDR3 protein: CATSAGQPPYEQYF

D gene: NA
V gene: TRBV3-1/TRBV3-2
J gene: TRBJ2-2
clone size: NA
CDR3 protein: CASSHGGETGELFF

D gene: NA
V gene: TRBV6-6
J gene: TRBJ1-5
clone size: NA
CDR3 protein: CASSSGRNQPQHF

D gene: NA
V gene: TRBV11-1
J gene: TRBJ2-3
clone size: NA
CDR3 protein: CASSLGPPDTQYF

D gene: TRBD1
V gene: TRBV10-3
J gene: TRBJ1-6
clone size: NA
CDR3 protein: CAIRGTGGSSPLHF

D gene: TRBD2
V gene: TRBV2
J gene: TRBJ2-5
clone size: few
CDR3 protein: CASSDSRGGETQYF

D gene: TRBD1
V gene: TRBV6-5
J gene: TRBJ2-7
clone size: NA
CDR3 protein: CASSYFGQGWLYEQYF

D gene: NA
V gene: TRBV6-2/TRBV6-3
J gene: TRBJ2-3
clone size: NA
CDR3 protein: CASSRGQDTQYF

D gene: TRBD1
V gene: TRBV19
J gene: TRBJ1-1
clone size: NA
CDR3 protein: CASKYTGDSYTEAFF

D gene: TRBD1
V gene: TRBV15
J gene: TRBJ1-2
clone size: NA
CDR3 protein: CATSTPRQGSYGYTF

D gene: NA
V gene: TRBV10-3
J gene: TRBJ1-3
clone size: NA
CDR3 protein: CAISAAGDSGNTIYF

D gene: TRBD1
V gene: TRBV7-2
J gene: TRBJ2-7
clone size: few
CDR3 protein: CASSLEDRGWYEQYF

D gene: NA
V gene: TRBV6-6
J gene: TRBJ1-4
clone size: NA
CDR3 protein: CATNTGSLVVELFF

D gene: TRBD1
V gene: TRBV5-1
J gene: TRBJ1-1
clone size: NA
CDR3 protein: CASSKGQGMNTEAFF

D gene: TRBD1
V gene: TRBV9
J gene: TRBJ2-7
clone size: few
CDR3 protein: CASSVAGGTGYEQYF

D gene: NA
V gene: TRBV11-2
J gene: TRBJ2-5
clone size: NA
CDR3 protein: CASSLSDSETQYF

D gene: TRBD1
V gene: TRBV10-3
J gene: TRBJ1-1
clone size: NA
CDR3 protein: CAISRGTAVSSTEAFF

D gene: NA
V gene: TRBV3-1/TRBV3-2
J gene: TRBJ2-5
clone size: NA
CDR3 protein: CASSRRQTDQETQYF

D gene: TRBD1
V gene: TRBV5-5
J gene: TRBJ1-1
clone size: NA
CDR3 protein: CASSLAGGAEAFF

D gene: TRBD2
V gene: TRBV7-2
J gene: TRBJ2-7
clone size: NA
CDR3 protein: CASSSTGGYEQYF

D gene: TRBD1
V gene: TRBV7-9
J gene: TRBJ1-6
clone size: NA
CDR3 protein: CASSLDTGVGSPLHF

D gene: NA
V gene: TRBV6-5
J gene: TRBJ1-3
clone size: NA
CDR3 protein: CASSATSSGNTIYF

D gene: TRBD1
V gene: TRBV25-1
J gene: TRBJ1-1
clone size: once
CDR3 protein: CASSSVRDRAFF

D gene: NA
V gene: TRBV14
J gene: TRBJ2-4
clone size: NA
CDR3 protein: CASSQAGSKNIQYF

D gene: TRBD1
V gene: TRBV4-2
J gene: TRBJ1-4
clone size: NA
CDR3 protein: CASSETHRGQGEKLFF

D gene: NA
V gene: TRBV3-1/TRBV3-2
J gene: TRBJ1-1
clone size: NA
CDR3 protein: CASSQERAQGSTEAFF

D gene: NA
V gene: TRBV4-3
J gene: TRBJ1-4
clone size: NA
CDR3 protein: CASSQISATNEKLFF

D gene: TRBD1
V gene: TRBV6-5
J gene: TRBJ2-7
clone size: NA
CDR3 protein: CASSPPRDRDYEQYF

D gene: TRBD1
V gene: TRBV18
J gene: TRBJ1-6
clone size: once
CDR3 protein: CASSPTDRDSPLHF

D gene: TRBD2
V gene: TRBV15
J gene: TRBJ2-5
clone size: once
CDR3 protein: CATTGTSGGETQYF

D gene: TRBD2
V gene: TRBV27
J gene: TRBJ2-6
clone size: NA
CDR3 protein: CASSFLAGGPSGANVLTF

D gene: TRBD2
V gene: TRBV5-4
J gene: TRBJ2-2
clone size: NA
CDR3 protein: CASSLAERGTGELFF